These T cell receptor beta chains were read from a single sample in a study of T cells after yellow fever vaccination. TCRdb independently ran MiXCR on the 5' RACE reads; one entry per CDR3 protein. The data hold roughly 150,000 distinct CDR3 sequences, with under 7% observed a single time. The sequencing here drew on CD4+ T cells sorted from PBMCs, taken 10 days after the yellow fever booster vaccination. The receptors here all came from a man aged 25 to 45 who received the YFV17D yellow fever vaccine. Both conserved end residues are part of each CDR3. Each record gives: D gene, J gene, clone size, V gene, CDR3 protein, CDR3 DNA. A D gene is named only where the DNA matches it firmly. Size is stated for part of the rows, as once, few or many counts, or as a class when the clone is expanded.

>.|TRBJ2-7|many|TRBV5-1
CASSGENAYEQYF
TGCGCCAGCAGTGGGGAAAACGCCTACGAGCAGTACTTC
>TRBD2|TRBJ2-7|many|TRBV10-1
CARHQLAEYYEQYF
TGCGCCCGCCATCAACTAGCGGAGTACTACGAGCAGTACTTC
>.|TRBJ2-7|many|TRBV5-1
CASSLGVTDEQYF
TGCGCCAGCAGCTTAGGGGTGACTGACGAGCAGTACTTC
>.|TRBJ2-1|many|TRBV7-6
CASSLSGHNEQFF
TGTGCCAGCAGCTTAAGCGGGCACAATGAGCAGTTCTTC
>TRBD2|TRBJ2-1|few|TRBV19
CASTPRGGRYNEQFF
TGTGCCAGTACCCCACGCGGGGGGAGGTACAATGAGCAGTTCTTC
>TRBD1|TRBJ1-1|many|TRBV7-8
CASSARQGTTEAFF
TGTGCCAGCAGCGCCCGACAGGGAACGACTGAAGCTTTCTTT
>.|TRBJ2-5|many|TRBV20-1
CSAGAWTQYF
TGCAGTGCCGGGGCGTGGACCCAGTACTTC
>.|TRBJ1-1|many|TRBV5-1
CASSLSPGMNTEAFF
TGCGCCAGCAGCTTGTCCCCGGGTATGAACACTGAAGCTTTCTTT
>.|TRBJ1-4|many|TRBV5-1
CASSLTGAIEKLFF
TGCGCCAGCAGCTTGACGGGGGCTATCGAAAAACTGTTTTTT
>TRBD1|TRBJ2-7|many|TRBV13
CASSPSGQGNSYEQYF
TGTGCCAGCAGCCCCTCCGGACAGGGCAACTCCTACGAGCAGTACTTC
>.|TRBJ2-3|many|TRBV5-4
CASSLRRERDTQYF
TGTGCCAGCAGCTTACGTCGGGAGCGGGATACGCAGTATTTT
>TRBD2|TRBJ2-5|once|TRBV7-9
CASVLADQETQYF
TGTGCCAGCGTGCTAGCGGACCAAGAGACCCAGTACTTC
>TRBD2|TRBJ2-2|many|TRBV9
CASTPGGGAVVELFF
TGTGCCAGCACTCCCGGGGGGGGGGCAGTCGTGGAGCTGTTTTTT
>.|TRBJ2-1|many|TRBV29-1
CSVYPDEQFF
TGCAGCGTCTACCCGGATGAGCAGTTCTTC
>.|TRBJ2-7|.|TRBV6-6
CASRVGVSHEQYF
TGTGCCAGCAGAGTCGGGGTTTCCCACGAGCAGTACTTC
>.|TRBJ2-5|few|TRBV5-4
CASRPAVDQETQYF
TGTGCCAGCAGGCCAGCTGTGGACCAAGAGACCCAGTACTTC
>TRBD2|TRBJ2-4|many|TRBV12-3/TRBV12-4
CASNLAGEAIQYF
TGTGCCAGCAATCTAGCGGGAGAGGCCATTCAGTACTTC
>TRBD2|TRBJ2-3|many|TRBV19
CATKEGGTPNF
TGTGCCACCAAAGAGGGAGGGACTCCGAATTTT
>TRBD1|TRBJ2-7|many|TRBV6-1
CASSQRQGTTGEQYF
TGTGCCAGCAGTCAGAGACAGGGAACCACCGGCGAGCAGTACTTC
>TRBD2|TRBJ2-5|many|TRBV5-1
CASRTTSGRRETQYF
TGCGCCAGCAGGACGACTAGCGGGAGGCGGGAGACCCAGTACTTC
>TRBD2|TRBJ2-5|many|TRBV11-2
CASSLVQGLADGKTQYF
TGTGCCAGCAGCTTAGTCCAGGGACTAGCTGACGGCAAGACCCAGTACTTC
>.|TRBJ2-7|.|TRBV9
CASSVDGGPLAYEQYF
TGTGCCAGCAGCGTAGATGGGGGACCGCTGGCCTACGAGCAGTACTTC
>TRBD1|TRBJ2-7|many|TRBV6-6
CASSKDRHRSYF
TGTGCCAGCAGCAAGGACAGGCACAGATCGTACTTC
>.|TRBJ2-1|many|TRBV7-2
CASSLETGEQFF
TGTGCCAGCAGCTTAGAGACGGGTGAGCAGTTCTTC
>.|TRBJ2-7|.|TRBV19
CASRRSGTNEQYF
TGTGCCAGTAGGAGGAGTGGGACGAACGAGCAGTACTTC
>.|TRBJ1-6|many|TRBV18
CASSPPSPGSPLHF
TGTGCCAGCTCACCACCATCTCCCGGGTCACCCCTCCACTTT
>TRBD2|TRBJ2-2|many|TRBV20-1
CSAYLAGGELFF
TGCAGTGCCTATCTAGCGGGCGGGGAGCTGTTTTTT
>.|TRBJ1-2|many|TRBV14
CASSQEGQKGWYGYTF
TGTGCCAGCAGCCAAGAAGGTCAAAAGGGGTGGTATGGCTACACCTTC
>TRBD2|TRBJ2-1|many|TRBV7-3
CASSLSVASGSYEQFF
TGTGCCAGCAGCTTAAGTGTGGCTAGCGGGAGCTATGAGCAGTTCTTC
>.|TRBJ2-7|many|TRBV27
CASSLFRGPYEQYF
TGTGCCAGCAGTTTATTTCGGGGACCCTACGAGCAGTACTTC
>TRBD1|TRBJ2-7|few|TRBV29-1
CSVRDGAGQGAYEQYF
TGCAGCGTCCGAGACGGAGCGGGACAGGGTGCCTACGAGCAGTACTTC
>.|TRBJ2-6|few|TRBV29-1
CSVSKGSGANVLTF
TGCAGCGTTTCTAAGGGATCAGGGGCCAACGTCCTGACTTTC
>.|TRBJ1-2|many|TRBV4-2
CASSQPTQTDGYTF
TGTGCCAGCAGCCAACCGACCCAAACTGACGGCTACACCTTC
>TRBD2|TRBJ2-1|many|TRBV7-8
CASSFLAGGPDEQFF
TGTGCCAGCAGCTTCTTAGCGGGAGGGCCTGATGAGCAGTTCTTC
>.|TRBJ1-5|many|TRBV7-2
CASKDVGAYSNQPQHF
TGTGCCAGCAAGGATGTGGGGGCATATAGCAATCAGCCCCAGCATTTT
>.|TRBJ1-5|many|TRBV18
CASSPRQTNQPQHF
TGTGCCAGCTCACCACGGCAGACCAATCAGCCCCAGCATTTT
>.|TRBJ2-6|many|TRBV29-1
CSVFGANVLTF
TGCAGCGTTTTTGGGGCCAACGTCCTGACTTTC
>TRBD2|TRBJ2-5|many|TRBV7-2
CASSLGLAGGRETQYF
TGTGCCAGCTCTCTCGGGCTAGCGGGAGGTCGGGAGACCCAGTACTTC
>TRBD2|TRBJ2-3|.|TRBV5-1
CASSHVAGGSTDTQYF
TGCGCCAGCAGCCACGTAGCGGGAGGGAGCACAGATACGCAGTATTTT
>TRBD1|TRBJ2-7|many|TRBV5-8
CASEFPGQGAYEQYF
TGTGCCAGCGAGTTCCCGGGACAGGGCGCCTACGAGCAGTACTTC
>TRBD1|TRBJ1-4|many|TRBV20-1
CSARGGTGEKLFF
TGCAGTGCTAGAGGTGGGACAGGCGAAAAACTGTTTTTT
>.|TRBJ1-1|few|TRBV5-1
CASSGGQFMNTEAFF
TGCGCCAGCAGCGGCGGACAGTTCATGAACACTGAAGCTTTCTTT
>TRBD1|TRBJ2-7|.|TRBV7-9
CASSLAAQGVLYEQYF
TGTGCCAGCAGCTTAGCGGCGCAGGGGGTCCTCTACGAGCAGTACTTC
>.|TRBJ2-7|many|TRBV5-1
CASSLEGSLSYEQYF
TGCGCCAGCAGCTTGGAGGGCAGCCTCTCCTACGAGCAGTACTTC
>.|TRBJ2-1|many|TRBV5-1
CASSLALVSTGGGYNEQFF
TGCGCCAGCAGCTTGGCCCTGGTCTCGACAGGAGGGGGGTACAATGAGCAGTTCTTC
>.|TRBJ2-1|many|TRBV3-1
CASSHAWSSYNEQFF
TGTGCCAGCAGCCACGCCTGGTCCTCCTACAATGAGCAGTTCTTC
>.|TRBJ2-5|few|TRBV20-1
CSAARGGRGVGETQYF
TGCAGTGCGGCGCGGGGTGGCAGGGGAGTGGGAGAGACCCAGTACTTC
>.|TRBJ2-7|many|TRBV20-1
CSARDPWGSYEQYF
TGCAGTGCTAGAGACCCGTGGGGGTCCTACGAGCAGTACTTC
>.|TRBJ2-7|.|TRBV7-2
CASSLTRDEQYF
TGTGCCAGCAGCTTAACTAGAGACGAGCAGTACTTC
>TRBD1|TRBJ2-1|many|TRBV7-9
CASSLKGQGLYNEQFF
TGTGCCAGCAGCCTAAAGGGACAGGGGCTCTACAATGAGCAGTTCTTC
>.|TRBJ1-1|many|TRBV6-5
CASSYRGDTEAFF
TGTGCCAGCAGTTATAGGGGGGACACTGAAGCTTTCTTT
>TRBD2|TRBJ2-1|.|TRBV3-1
CASSRVAGSGSNEQFF
TGTGCCAGCAGCCGAGTAGCGGGGTCAGGATCCAATGAGCAGTTCTTC
>.|TRBJ1-3|few|TRBV6-1
CASSPRTEYLPGNTIYF
TGTGCCAGCAGTCCTCGGACGGAGTACTTACCAGGAAACACCATATATTTT
>TRBD2|TRBJ2-3|many|TRBV20-1
CSARTSGNSDTQYF
TGCAGTGCACGTACTAGCGGGAACTCAGATACGCAGTATTTT